This TCR beta chain was profiled in a study of shared T cell receptors in the human thymus. Generated by immunoSEQ multiplex PCR, the TCRdb table keeps only in-frame clones and is missing some. The repertoire includes approximately 730,000 clones, roughly 88% of them detected once, and 0.0095% to 0.011% sits in the top ten. V gave up 0 bases and J gave up 6 bases; unmatched junction bases: 7. The germline CDR1 and CDR2 sequences are SGHRS and YFSETQ. The CDR3 spans 16 residues. This sample was shared with a second study, whose subject was human thymus T cells. That report adds: All donors were healthy Finnish infants who were undergoing corrective surgery to treat congenital heart defects. Corrective cardiac operations yielded the resected thymus tissue.

The J gene is TRBJ2-7, the V gene TRBV5-1, with TRBD1 matching over 12 bases. This clonotype originated in a girl in the first two years of life with a congenital heart defect. The sequenced sample consisted of thymocytes. This CDR3 reads CASSLALGQGAVEQYF. The CDR3 nucleotides are TGCGCCAGCAGCTTGGCCTTGGGACAGGGGGCTGTCGAGCAGTACTTC.